The 23 T cell receptor beta chains listed next were all sequenced from one sample in a study of identical twins. Each CDR3 protein gets one entry after TCRdb re-called the 5' RACE reads with MiXCR. The profile shows roughly 350,000 distinct CDR3 sequences, 9% to 15% of them singletons. These sequences were also reported in another study, on yellow fever vaccine responses in identical twins.

Sequenced material: CD8+ T cells sorted from blood. The receptor source for this set is a woman between 18 and 30 years old in good health.

V and J are TRBV4-1 and TRBJ2-1; 8 nucleotides match TRBD1. In germline, CDR1 is MGHRA, CDR2 YSYEKL. V lost 5 bases, J lost 2 bases, and 5 bases stayed unmatched. This CDR3 is built from 15 residues. CDR3 residues: CASSSNRGTYNEQFF. The CDR3 DNA reads as TGCGCCAGCAGCTCGAACAGGGGGACCTACAATGAGCAGTTCTTC.

The rearrangement joins TRBV20-1 to TRBJ1-4; D possibly corresponds to TRBD1 (6 bases). Germline V gives CDR1 DFQATT, CDR2 SNEGSKA (reference sequence). Trimming cost V 0 bases and J 10 bases, with 15 bases left between them. The CDR3 loop spans 14 amino acids. Written as DNA, the CDR3 is TGCAGTGCTAGAGAAGGGAGGGGGGTTCGAAAACTGTTTTTT. It is translated as CSAREGRGVRKLFF.

V and J are TRBV7-9 and TRBJ2-7; 11 bases map to TRBD2. The CDR3 has 17 amino acids. V shed 4 bases, J shed 2 bases, and the junction held 10 bases outside the gene matches. Germline values: CDR1 SEHNR, CDR2 FQNEAQ (reference sequence). DNA for the CDR3: TGTGCCAGCAGCTCAAACCTGGGACTAGCGGAGGCCTACGAGCAGTACTTC. Translated, it gives CASSSNLGLAEAYEQYF.

This chain connects TRBV5-1 to TRBJ1-1; 9 bases match TRBD1. The CDR3 has 15 amino acids. In germline, CDR1 is SGHRS, CDR2 YFSETQ. The junction had 9 bases not matched to a gene; V was cut back by 2 bases and J by 7 bases. CDR3 in DNA: TGCGCCAGCAGCTTTAGGACAGGGGCCGGGAATGAAGCTTTCTTT. This encodes CASSFRTGAGNEAFF. The full variable domain, completed using reference TRBV5-1 and TRBJ1-1, is KAGVTQTPRYLIKTRGQQVTLSCSPISGHRSVSWYQQTPGQGLQFLFEYFSETQRNKGNFPGRFSGRQFSNSRSEMNVSTLELGDSALYLCASSFRTGAGNEAFFGQGTRLTVV.

This clonotype was detected ten times or more. The V and J genes are TRBV7-9 and TRBJ1-2, with 9 positions matching TRBD1. This CDR3 region has 13 residues. V trimming: 6 bases; J trimming: 5 bases; junction bases outside the gene matches: 4. Germline assignment: CDR1 SEHNR and CDR2 FQNEAQ (reference sequence). CDR3 protein: CASSLGTGYGYTF. The CDR3 region has the DNA TGTGCCAGCAGTCTTGGGACAGGGTATGGCTACACCTTC.

This clonotype was observed a handful of times. The chain is built from TRBV28 and TRBJ2-3; TRBD1 is a possible D gene (6 bases). CDR1 and CDR2 from the germline V gene are MDHEN and SYDVKM. V lost 3 bases and J 0 bases, leaving 10 bases between the germline ends. The CDR3 has 15 residues. Written as DNA, the CDR3 is TGTGCCAGCAGTTTGGGGGACATTAGCACAGATACGCAGTATTTT. It translates to CASSLGDISTDTQYF.

The rearrangement links TRBV11-1 to TRBJ2-1; D uncertain. Trimming pared 4 bases from V and 0 bases from J, leaving 19 bases between. Germline CDR1 SGHAT, CDR2 FQDESV (reference sequence). This CDR3 region has 18 residues. The DNA for the CDR3 is TGTGCCAGCAGCTCGAGCAATCCCGGGCGAAGCTCCTACAATGAGCAGTTCTTC. It codes for CASSSSNPGRSSYNEQFF.

This clonotype was picked up a small number of times. The rearrangement uses TRBV29-1 and TRBJ1-1, with 9 bases fitting TRBD1. This CDR3 has 13 amino acids. Trimming at V came to 6 bases and at J to 0 bases, leaving 2 bases not matched to a gene. CDR1 SQVTM and CDR2 ANQGSEA come from the germline V gene. CDR3 loop: CSVTGGMNTEAFF. The CDR3 bases are TGCAGCGTGACAGGGGGAATGAACACTGAAGCTTTCTTT.

A few counts support this clonotype. This chain connects TRBV3-1 to TRBJ2-2; 14 nucleotides align to TRBD2. V lost 5 bases to trimming and J lost 4 bases; unmatched junction nucleotides: 6. Germline V gene lookup returns CDR1 LGHDT and CDR2 YNNKEL (reference sequence). The CDR3 loop spans 17 amino acids. The CDR3 sequence: CASSLGLAGVGTGELFF. Written as DNA, the CDR3 is TGTGCCAGCAGCTTGGGACTAGCGGGAGTTGGCACCGGGGAGCTGTTTTTT.

This clonotype was seen repeatedly, ten times or more. The chain is built from TRBV7-3 and TRBJ2-2; no clear D. This CDR3 has 16 residues. CDR1 is SGHTA and CDR2 is FQGTGA in the germline V gene. The ends were cut back, 8 bases at V and 4 bases at J, with 20 bases in the middle. This CDR3 reads CASPLRFLSSTGELFF. In DNA, the CDR3 is TGTGCCAGCCCCTTAAGGTTTCTATCGTCCACCGGGGAGCTGTTTTTT.

The chain links TRBV28 to TRBJ2-2; 7 bases align to TRBD1. This CDR3 region has 16 residues. V dropped 5 bases and J dropped 0; count of bases not matched to a gene: 6. Germline-derived CDR1 and CDR2 are MDHEN and SYDVKM. This chain's CDR3 is CASSQGTEPNTGELFF. The CDR3 region has the DNA TGTGCCAGCAGTCAGGGGACAGAACCGAACACCGGGGAGCTGTTTTTT.

This clonotype has more than one count but fewer than ten. The V gene is TRBV2, the J gene TRBJ2-1; no clear D gene. The CDR3 has 11 residues. Germline CDR1 is SNHLY and CDR2 is FYNNEI. V lost 7 bases and J 12 bases, leaving 13 bases between the germline ends. The CDR3 here is CASIGSRLQFF. CDR3 DNA sequence: TGTGCCAGCATAGGTTCGAGGTTGCAGTTCTTC. Together with reference TRBV2 and TRBJ2-1, the CDR3 gives the full variable domain: EPEVTQTPSHQVTQMGQEVILRCVPISNHLYFYWYRQILGQKVEFLVSFYNNEISEKSEIFDDQFSVERPDGSNFTLKIRSTKLEDSAMYFCASIGSRLQFFGPGTRLTVL.

This clonotype was seen many times. This chain connects TRBV6-1 to TRBJ2-3; 8 nucleotides match TRBD2. CDR3 length equals 15 residues. Germline CDR1 MNHNS, CDR2 SASEGT. Trimming took 2 bases from V and 3 from J; bases not matched to a gene: 4. The CDR3 sequence is CASSESAGGTDTQYF. The CDR3 DNA reads as TGTGCCAGCAGTGAATCGGCGGGAGGAACAGATACGCAGTATTTT.

A few counts support this clonotype. The chain has TRBV13 and TRBJ2-7, with D unresolved. This CDR3 is built from 14 residues. Trimming took off 5 bases at V and 3 bases at J, with 14 bases between the two ends. CDR1 PRHDT and CDR2 FYEKMQ come from the germline V gene (reference sequence). CDR3 loop: CASSHHSSDYEQYF. As DNA, the CDR3 is TGTGCCAGCAGCCACCATTCCTCAGACTACGAGCAGTACTTC.

This clonotype has a handful of counts. This chain links TRBV6-1 with TRBJ2-2, with 9 bases matching TRBD1. The CDR3 is 13 amino acids. Looked up from germline, CDR1 is MNHNS and CDR2 is SASEGT. The CDR3 spells CATDRGDAGELFF. CDR3 DNA sequence: TGTGCGACCGACAGGGGGGACGCCGGGGAGCTGTTTTTT.

This clonotype has more than one count but fewer than ten. The V and J genes are TRBV12-3 or TRBV12-4 and TRBJ2-7, with 9 bases that match TRBD2. V lost 5 bases to trimming and J lost 5 bases; unmatched junction nucleotides: 13. The CDR3 is made up of 16 amino acids. CDR3 protein: CASSRQDSGSPDEQYF. CDR3 nucleotide sequence: TGTGCCAGCAGTAGACAAGATAGCGGGAGCCCCGACGAGCAGTACTTC.

This clonotype was found many times. The V call is TRBV29-1, the J call TRBJ2-7, with TRBD2 matching 9 bases. The CDR3 consists of 15 residues. CDR1 is SQVTM and CDR2 is ANQGSEA in the germline V gene. The V gene end was trimmed by 2 bases and the J gene end by 4 bases; junction bases not matched to a gene: 9. The CDR3 here is CSVEFLAGVRYEQYF. The CDR3 nucleotides are TGCAGCGTTGAATTCTTAGCGGGAGTTCGGTACGAGCAGTACTTC.

The sample holds many counts of this clonotype. V and J are TRBV7-6 and TRBJ2-7; D possibly corresponds to TRBD2 (6 bases). V was trimmed by 5 bases and J by 3 bases, leaving 14 bases between them. Germline CDR1 is SGHVS and CDR2 is FNYEAQ. The CDR3 loop spans 14 amino acids. Here the CDR3 reads CASSKDPGDYEQYF. Written as DNA, the CDR3 is TGTGCCAGCAGCAAAGACCCGGGGGACTACGAGCAGTACTTC.

The chain couples TRBV2 to TRBJ2-7; 9 positions agree with TRBD1. With V trimmed by 7 bases and J by 2 bases, 9 bases remained unmatched. Germline V gene lookup returns CDR1 SNHLY and CDR2 FYNNEI. This CDR3 is 15 amino acids long. CDR3 residues: CASKGPTGGPYEQYF. CDR3 sequence (DNA): TGTGCCAGCAAAGGCCCAACAGGGGGCCCCTACGAGCAGTACTTC. The variable domain in full, completed from reference TRBV2 and TRBJ2-7, reads EPEVTQTPSHQVTQMGQEVILRCVPISNHLYFYWYRQILGQKVEFLVSFYNNEISEKSEIFDDQFSVERPDGSNFTLKIRSTKLEDSAMYFCASKGPTGGPYEQYFGPGTRLTVT.

This clonotype was counted ten times or more. The chain combines TRBV20-1 with TRBJ1-5; D is undetermined. The V end lost 3 bases, the J end lost 0 bases, and 9 bases lay between the germline ends. The CDR3 runs to 14 residues. CDR1 is DFQATT, CDR2 SNEGSKA, per germline (reference sequence). CDR3 amino acids: CSARELDSNQPQHF. The CDR3, as DNA: TGCAGTGCTAGGGAACTGGATAGCAATCAGCCCCAGCATTTT.

The gene calls are TRBV27 and TRBJ1-2; D possibly corresponds to TRBD1 (6 bases). Trimming took off 5 bases at V and 0 bases at J, with 13 bases between the two ends. Germline V lookup: CDR1 MNHEY, CDR2 SMNVEV (reference sequence). This CDR3 contains 15 residues. CDR3 amino acids: CASSPQGIANYGYTF. The CDR3 nucleotides are TGTGCCAGCAGTCCCCAGGGGATAGCTAACTATGGCTACACCTTC.

The chain is built from TRBV7-6 and TRBJ2-5; D gene uncertain. Germline V lookup: CDR1 SGHVS, CDR2 FNYEAQ. The ends were cut back, 4 bases at V and 3 bases at J, with 15 bases in the middle. This CDR3 has 15 residues. CDR3 amino acids: CASSYTAGVKETQYF. Here the CDR3 DNA reads TGTGCCAGCAGCTATACGGCTGGAGTTAAAGAGACCCAGTACTTC.

This clonotype was observed many times. The chain uses TRBV20-1 and TRBJ2-1, with D unresolved. The CDR3 has 14 amino acids. Germline CDR1 DFQATT, CDR2 SNEGSKA (reference sequence). Trimming cost V 3 bases and J 4 bases, with 13 bases left between them. CDR3 region: CSASNGSGYNEQFF. CDR3 sequence (DNA): TGCAGTGCTAGTAACGGCTCCGGGTACAATGAGCAGTTCTTC.